This passage covers 14 T cell receptor beta chains from one sample sequenced in a study of shared clonotypes between healthy human individuals. Clones were sequenced by immunoSEQ multiplex PCR, and TCRdb holds only the in-frame ones, with some missing. The profile covers roughly 700,000 clones, with about 90% appearing a single time and roughly 36% taken by the ten largest. Specimen: memory CD8+ T cells from PBMCs. Subset here: CD45RO+ cells pooled with CCR7-negative TemRA cells. These receptors came from a man younger than 30 in good health. Some clones in this sample may be carry-over from other donors' samples.

This clone has a single count. The chain uses TRBV18 and TRBJ2-5, with 8 nucleotides matching TRBD1. CDR3 length: 15 residues. V lost 1 base and J lost 2; bases outside the gene matches: 3. The germline gives CDR1 KGHSH, CDR2 LQKENI. CDR3 region: CASSPLRDRQETQYF. CDR3 sequence (DNA): TGTGCCAGCTCACCACTAAGGGACAGGCAAGAGACCCAGTACTTC.

This chain links TRBV7-8 with TRBJ1-2; a weak D match, TRBD1 (5 bases). Germline values: CDR1 SGHVS, CDR2 FQNEAQ. V dropped 1 base and J dropped 6 bases, with 9 bases sitting between them. The CDR3 sequence is 13 residues long. The CDR3 coding sequence is TGTGCCAGCAGCTTAGGAGGGGCCGATGGCTACACCTTC. Translating it yields CASSLGGADGYTF.

This chain joins TRBV7-6 and TRBJ2-7; TRBD2 is a possible D gene (6 bases). CDR1 and CDR2 (germline): SGHVS, FNYEAQ. The V end lost 3 bases, the J end lost 4 bases, and 7 bases lay between the germline ends. The CDR3 consists of 12 residues. The CDR3 bases are TGTGCCAGCAGCTTGGGGACTTACGAGCAGTACTTC. This sequence encodes CASSLGTYEQYF.

The chain uses TRBV2 and TRBJ2-1; D unclear. Trimming removed 2 bases at V and 7 bases at J, with 6 bases between. This CDR3 contains 12 residues. Germline CDR1 is SNHLY and CDR2 is FYNNEI. CDR3 sequence: CASSEFWNEQFF. DNA for the CDR3: TGTGCCAGCAGTGAATTCTGGAATGAGCAGTTCTTC.

This sequence joins TRBV12-5 and TRBJ2-7, with TRBD1 identical over 10 bases. V dropped 3 bases and J dropped 2; count of bases not matched to a gene: 4. This CDR3 is 15 amino acids long. Germline CDR1 is LGHNT and CDR2 is FRNRAP. CDR3 region: CASGFDRGRPYEQYF. The CDR3 nucleotides are TGTGCTAGTGGTTTTGACAGGGGGCGCCCCTACGAGCAGTACTTC.

The V and J genes are TRBV9 and TRBJ1-2; tentative D call: TRBD1 (6 bases). CDR1 and CDR2 from the germline V gene are SGDLS and YYNGEE. CDR3 size: 15 residues. Trimming took 3 bases from V and 3 from J, leaving 15 bases between them. The CDR3 spells CASSGTGIGDYGYTF. The CDR3 DNA follows: TGTGCCAGCAGCGGTACAGGGATTGGAGACTATGGCTACACCTTC.

V usage is TRBV4-2 and J usage is TRBJ2-2; 9 nucleotides agree with TRBD2. This CDR3 contains 16 residues. Per germline, CDR1 LGHNA and CDR2 YNFKEQ. After removal of 4 bases from V and 6 bases from J, the junction contained 9 bases not matched to a gene. Written as DNA, the CDR3 is TGTGCCAGCAGCCCCACGGGTAGCGGGAGAGCCGGGGAGCTGTTTTTT. This encodes CASSPTGSGRAGELFF.

The chain links TRBV6-6 to TRBJ1-3; the match to TRBD1 covers 12 bases. After removal of 6 bases from V and 4 bases from J, the junction contained 7 bases not matched to a gene. The CDR3 runs 16 residues. The V gene's germline CDR1 is MNHNY and CDR2 SVGAGI (reference sequence). The CDR3 region has the DNA TGTGCCAGCAGACTAGGGACAGGGGGCTTCGGAAACACCATATATTTT. Protein sequence: CASRLGTGGFGNTIYF.

The rearrangement uses TRBV6-5 and TRBJ2-7; no definite D call. CDR1 MNHEY and CDR2 SVGAGI come from the germline V gene. The CDR3 extends over 14 amino acids. The V and J ends lost 4 bases and 3 bases respectively, with 13 bases between them. As DNA, the CDR3 is TGTGCCAGCAGTTCCCGAGTGGTGGTCTACGAGCAGTACTTC. Protein sequence: CASSSRVVVYEQYF.

The V and J genes are TRBV6-5 and TRBJ2-5; D unclear. V was pared by 6 bases and J by 1 base, with 9 bases between. CDR3 length equals 13 residues. Looked up from germline, CDR1 is MNHEY and CDR2 is SVGAGI. This chain's CDR3 is CASSSPRQETQYF. The DNA for the CDR3 is TGTGCCAGCAGCTCCCCCCGCCAAGAGACCCAGTACTTC.

This sequence joins TRBV19 and TRBJ2-7; 7 bases line up with TRBD2. V lost 4 bases to trimming and J lost 4 bases; unmatched junction nucleotides: 4. The CDR3 totals 13 residues. CDR1 is LNHDA and CDR2 is SQIVND in the germline V gene (reference sequence). CDR3 residues: CASSNSGEYEQYF. Here the CDR3 DNA reads TGTGCCAGTAGTAACAGCGGGGAGTACGAGCAGTACTTC. The entire variable domain, with the rest obtained from reference TRBV19 and TRBJ2-7, is as follows: DGGITQSPKYLFRKEGQNVTLSCEQNLNHDAMYWYRQDPGQGLRLIYYSQIVNDFQKGDIAEGYSVSREKKESFPLTVTSAQKNPTAFYLCASSNSGEYEQYFGPGTRLTVT.

This rearrangement joins TRBV4-1 to TRBJ2-1, with 9 bases aligning to TRBD2. V lost 1 base, J lost 8 bases, and 15 bases stayed unmatched. Germline V gives CDR1 MGHRA, CDR2 YSYEKL. The CDR3 length is 18 residues. CDR3 nucleotides: TGCGCCAGCAGCCAAGTAGGACTAGCGCCTTCCGTCGTCGATGAGCAGTTCTTC. Protein: CASSQVGLAPSVVDEQFF.

The rearrangement joins TRBV10-3 to TRBJ2-1, with 8 bases fitting TRBD2. Germline assignment: CDR1 ENHRY and CDR2 SYGVKD. The CDR3 is 16 residues long. The V gene end was trimmed by 0 bases and the J gene end by 15 bases; junction bases not matched to a gene: 16. CDR3 in amino acids: CAISESMGLEGPGGFF. The CDR3 nucleotides are TGTGCCATCAGTGAGTCTATGGGACTAGAGGGGCCCGGGGGGTTCTTC.

The J gene is TRBJ2-5, the V gene TRBV7-6, with 10 bases identical to TRBD1. Losses at the gene ends were 1 base for V and 0 bases for J; bases not matched to a gene: 8. Germline CDR1 reads SGHVS; CDR2 reads FNYEAQ. This CDR3 contains 18 residues. The CDR3 DNA follows: TGTGCCAGCAGCTTAGGGTCTAGGGACAGGGGCGACCAAGAGACCCAGTACTTC. Protein sequence: CASSLGSRDRGDQETQYF.